Sequencing of this T cell receptor (beta chain) was carried out in a study of metastatic and nonmetastatic thyroid tumors. At the level of the study: From malignant and benign thyroid patients, repertoires in blood and in tumor or nodule tissue were compared.

The germline V gene has CDR1 LNHNV and CDR2 YYDKDF (reference sequence). The length of the CDR3 is 14 residues. Of note for this clone: Its antigen remains unidentified. One junction end does not reproduce the germline sequence, and a read error may be involved.

TCRdb re-clonotyped the PCR reads via MiXCR. The sample has more than 25,000 clones, approximately 22% seen once. General study points: Malignant thyroid tumors reportedly exceeded benign nodules significantly in TCR beta diversity, with the difference appearing in blood and tumor.

All patients reached thyroid surgery having received no treatment beforehand. J is TRBJ1-2 and V is TRBV15; TRBD1 matches 9 bases. Sequenced sample: blood. This clonotype originated in a male donor with papillary thyroid cancer or a benign thyroid nodule (not recorded which). Some clones in this sample may be carry-over from other donors' samples. The CDR3 spells CATSNLQGANGYAF. CDR3 DNA: TGTGCCACCAGCAACCTACAGGGGGCAAATGGCTACGCCTTC.